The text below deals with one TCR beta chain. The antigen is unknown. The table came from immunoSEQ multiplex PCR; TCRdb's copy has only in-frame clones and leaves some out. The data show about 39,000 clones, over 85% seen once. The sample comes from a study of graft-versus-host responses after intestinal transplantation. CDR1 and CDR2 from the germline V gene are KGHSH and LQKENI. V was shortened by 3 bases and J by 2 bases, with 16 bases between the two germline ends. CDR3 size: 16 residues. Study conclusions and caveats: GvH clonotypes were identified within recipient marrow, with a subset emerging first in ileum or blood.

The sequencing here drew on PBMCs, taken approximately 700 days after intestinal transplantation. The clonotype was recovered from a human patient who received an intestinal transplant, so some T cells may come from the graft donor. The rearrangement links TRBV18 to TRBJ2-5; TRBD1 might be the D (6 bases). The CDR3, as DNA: TGTGCCAGCTCACCGACCCAGGGGAGTGGGCAAGAGACCCAGTACTTC. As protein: CASSPTQGSGQETQYF.